A single sample is the source of the 16 T cell receptor beta chains below, sequenced in a study of long-term antiretroviral therapy in people with HIV. A v3.0 immunoSEQ assay was performed at survey level. The repertoire was sequenced with immunoSEQ multiplex PCR; TCRdb's copy has only in-frame clones and lacks some. The table shows 25,000 to 35,000 clones, with roughly 90% occurring only once. Source: unsorted PBMCs, taken 0.5 years after starting antiretroviral therapy. These receptors were taken from a woman between 18 and 29 years old with HIV.

This clone was picked up a small number of times. J is TRBJ2-1 and V is TRBV9, with 7 bases lining up with TRBD2. V dropped 4 bases and J dropped 9; count of bases not matched to a gene: 10. The germline V gene has CDR1 SGDLS and CDR2 YYNGEE. The CDR3 consists of 14 residues. CDR3 region: CASSFPPGGGEQFF. In nucleotides, the CDR3 is TGTGCCAGCAGCTTTCCCCCGGGAGGAGGTGAGCAGTTCTTC.

This chain uses TRBV19 with TRBJ2-7; 8 bases map to TRBD1. The junction had 12 bases not matched to a gene; V was cut back by 6 bases and J by 5 bases. CDR1 LNHDA and CDR2 SQIVND come from the germline V gene (reference sequence). The length of the CDR3 is 15 residues. The CDR3 DNA reads TGTGCCAGTAGCATACGACAGGGGCCTAACGACGAGCAGTACTTC. Its protein is CASSIRQGPNDEQYF.

This sequence joins TRBV13 and TRBJ1-6; D perhaps matches TRBD1 (6 bases). The germline V gene has CDR1 PRHDT and CDR2 FYEKMQ (reference sequence). CDR3 length: 15 residues. V shed 7 bases and J shed 5 bases, with 15 bases lying between them. The CDR3 DNA reads TGTGCCAGCAACGAGGGGGGGTTGAATAATTCACCCCTCCACTTT. This gives the protein CASNEGGLNNSPLHF.

The sample holds one count of this clone. The chain recombines TRBV19 with TRBJ1-2; no definite D call. The CDR3 sequence is 16 residues long. V lost 2 bases and J 2 bases, leaving 15 bases between the germline ends. Germline assignment: CDR1 LNHDA and CDR2 SQIVND (reference sequence). The CDR3 DNA sequence: TGTGCCAGTAGTATAAAACTGGACCGCCTAAACTATGGCTACACCTTC. Its translation is CASSIKLDRLNYGYTF. The whole variable domain, filled in from reference TRBV19 and TRBJ1-2, reads DGGITQSPKYLFRKEGQNVTLSCEQNLNHDAMYWYRQDPGQGLRLIYYSQIVNDFQKGDIAEGYSVSREKKESFPLTVTSAQKNPTAFYLCASSIKLDRLNYGYTFGSGTRLTVV.

The genes are TRBV15 and TRBJ1-1, with a weak D call TRBD1 (6 bases). CDR1 is LNHNV, CDR2 YYDKDF, per germline (reference sequence). The CDR3 runs 17 residues. V shed 2 bases and J shed 0 bases, with 16 bases lying between them. The CDR3 coding sequence is TGTGCCACCAGCAGAAATAACAGGGTCGGAATGAACACTGAAGCTTTCTTT. It translates to CATSRNNRVGMNTEAFF.

This chain links TRBV7-2 with TRBJ2-1, with D unresolved. Germline CDR1 reads SGHTA; CDR2 reads FQGNSA. Trimming removed 5 bases from V and 6 bases from J, with 14 bases in between. This CDR3 has 14 amino acids. For the CDR3, the DNA is TGTGCCAGCAGCCTATTGACAAGGGCCAATGAGCAGTTCTTC. It encodes CASSLLTRANEQFF.

The chain combines TRBV5-4 with TRBJ2-6; D is ambiguous. The CDR3 consists of 14 residues. The V and J ends lost 2 bases and 0 bases respectively, with 3 bases between them. CDR1 SGHNT and CDR2 YYREEE come from the germline V gene (reference sequence). CDR3 sequence: CASSFPSGANVLTF. Here the CDR3 DNA reads TGTGCCAGCAGCTTCCCCTCTGGGGCCAACGTCCTGACTTTC.

The chain couples TRBV19 to TRBJ2-7; TRBD1 matches 12 bases. CDR1 and CDR2 (germline): LNHDA, SQIVND (reference sequence). The CDR3 has 16 amino acids. The junction had 8 bases not matched to a gene; V was cut back by 5 bases and J by 3 bases. For the CDR3, the DNA is TGTGCCAGTAGTCCTACCGGGACAGGGGGCATCTACGAGCAGTACTTC. This codes for CASSPTGTGGIYEQYF.

The chain carries TRBV14 and TRBJ2-7; D gene uncertain. CDR1 is SGHDN and CDR2 is FVKESK in the germline V gene. The CDR3 has 14 residues. V lost 4 bases to trimming and J lost 6 bases, with 16 bases between them. CDR3 sequence reads: CASSRIGLGGEQYF. The CDR3, as DNA: TGTGCCAGCAGCCGAATCGGCCTGGGCGGCGAGCAGTACTTC.

This clone was seen more than once but under ten times. The chain carries TRBV13 and TRBJ2-1; 8 bases agree with TRBD2. Trimming removed 5 bases from V and 9 bases from J; junction bases left unmatched: 9. The CDR3 totals 14 residues. The V gene's germline CDR1 is PRHDT and CDR2 FYEKMQ (reference sequence). The CDR3 is CASSLGTSNPEQFF. Written as DNA, the CDR3 is TGTGCCAGCAGCCTTGGGACTAGTAATCCTGAGCAGTTCTTC.

This clone was detected only once. The V gene is TRBV11-2, the J gene TRBJ2-5, with D tentatively TRBD1 or TRBD2 (6 bases each). Trimming shortened V by 0 bases and J by 10 bases, and 12 bases separated the two germline ends. From germline, CDR1 is SGHAT and CDR2 FQNNGV. This CDR3 comprises 13 residues. CDR3 nucleotides: TGTGCCAGCAGCTTAGAGGGGGGCTGGGACCAGTACTTC. Protein product: CASSLEGGWDQYF.

The V call is TRBV5-5, the J call TRBJ1-2; D is undetermined. Germline-derived CDR1 and CDR2 are SGHKS and YYEKEE (reference sequence). V lost 3 bases to trimming and J lost 3 bases, with 12 bases between them. The CDR3 extends over 14 amino acids. CDR3 nucleotide sequence: TGTGCCAGCAGCTCCTGGACTGATTACTATGGCTACACCTTC. Translating it yields CASSSWTDYYGYTF.

The rearrangement uses TRBV7-2 and TRBJ1-5; the D is unclear. Looked up from germline, CDR1 is SGHTA and CDR2 is FQGNSA. The ends were cut back, 5 bases at V and 6 bases at J, with 11 bases in the middle. The CDR3 covers 13 residues. CDR3 residues: CASSPDRIQPQHF. CDR3 coding DNA: TGTGCCAGCAGCCCAGACCGTATTCAGCCCCAGCATTTT.

The chain is built from TRBV6-6 and TRBJ1-2, with D possibly matching TRBD1 (5 bases). The CDR3 totals 15 residues. Trimming cost V 2 bases and J 8 bases, with 18 bases left between them. CDR1 MNHNY and CDR2 SVGAGI come from the germline V gene (reference sequence). The CDR3 loop reads CASSYTGTVGIGYTF. The CDR3 bases are TGTGCCAGCAGTTACACCGGGACGGTTGGGATCGGCTACACCTTC.

V usage is TRBV7-9 and J usage is TRBJ2-3; D is uncertain. This CDR3 is built from 13 residues. Trimming left V 5 bases short and J 4 bases short, with 10 bases between. Per the germline V gene, CDR1 is SEHNR and CDR2 is FQNEAQ (reference sequence). The CDR3 DNA reads as TGTGCCAGCAGCCTGGATAGCTCAGATACGCAGTATTTT. This gives the protein CASSLDSSDTQYF.

The rearrangement links TRBV7-2 to TRBJ1-2, with 9 bases matching TRBD1. The V and J ends lost 5 bases and 8 bases, in that order; junction bases with no gene match: 15. The germline gives CDR1 SGHTA, CDR2 FQGNSA. The CDR3 runs to 16 residues. CDR3 DNA: TGTGCCAGCAGCCCACACCTCGGGACAGGGAAAGGGGGCTACACCTTC. Translating gives CASSPHLGTGKGGYTF.